Given below is one TCR beta chain in context. The antigen is not known. The treatment denotes: about 20 received Ad26.COV2.S at low or high dose, single or two shots; five or six received placebo; per-sample allocation not given. Vaccine and placebo recipients were sampled on day 63 after the first injection. Trimming removed 0 bases from V and 1 base from J, with 6 bases in between. The CDR3 extends over 14 amino acids. The germline CDR1 and CDR2 sequences are SEHNR and FQNEAQ (reference sequence). This table comes from immunoSEQ multiplex PCR, and its TCRdb copy is limited to in-frame clones, with some not included. Found here are around 500,000 clones, roughly nine tenths of them singletons; the top ten hold 1.7%. This sample was taken from a study of Ad26.COV2.S vaccination and SARS-CoV-2 variants. Findings and limits, study-wide: Total T cell responses, in the TCR breadth and depth analyses, may have been underestimated.

The chain employs TRBV7-9 and TRBJ1-1; D unclear. The TCR sequence derives from a person aged 18-65 years who received the Ad26.COV2.S COVID-19 vaccine or a placebo. Sequenced material: peripheral blood, taken in a trial of Ad26.COV2.S vaccine versus placebo. CDR3: CASSLAPQNTEAFF. DNA of the CDR3: TGTGCCAGCAGCTTAGCGCCCCAGAACACTGAAGCTTTCTTT.